These 2 T cell receptor beta chains came from one sample sequenced in a study of graft-versus-host responses after intestinal transplantation. These receptors' antigens are unknown. The table came from immunoSEQ multiplex PCR; TCRdb's copy has only in-frame clones and leaves some out. This sample has 100,000 to 120,000 clones, with roughly 95% found just once. Sequencing was performed on unstimulated CD8+ T cells sorted from spleen or lymph node cells, taken before intestinal transplant. The source is a human donor who received an intestinal transplant.

This chain links TRBV19 with TRBJ2-2; D is unresolved. The germline CDR1 and CDR2 sequences are LNHDA and SQIVND (reference sequence). Trimming stripped 7 bases from V and 5 bases from J, with 8 bases between. This CDR3 comprises 12 residues. The CDR3 loop reads CASKGWTGELFF. CDR3 nucleotide sequence: TGTGCCAGTAAGGGTTGGACCGGGGAGCTGTTTTTT.

The chain joins TRBV29-1 to TRBJ1-3, with D unresolved. Between the trimmed V and J ends, which lost 3 bases and 0 bases, there was a span of 6 bases. CDR1 and CDR2 from the germline V gene are SQVTM and ANQGSEA. CDR3 length: 13 amino acids. DNA of the CDR3: TGCAGCGTTGATGTTGGCTCTGGAAACACCATATATTTT. Translated, it gives CSVDVGSGNTIYF.